This T cell receptor beta chain came from a study of T-cell memory formation after mild COVID-19. Study-wide results and limits: From day 15 to 85, contracting clones were balanced between CD4 and CD8, whereas later expanders leaned toward CD4+.

The CDR3 is 12 amino acids. Trimming removed 5 bases from V and 8 bases from J, with 10 bases in between. Via MiXCR, TCRdb re-called the 5' RACE reads, giving one row per CDR3 protein. The table shows 300,000 to 400,000 distinct CDR3 sequences, with approximately 15% occurring only once. This clonotype has more than one count but fewer than ten. As yet, its antigen is unknown. The sequenced material came from PBMCs or a T cell subset sorted from them (not recorded which). The gene calls are TRBV12-3 or TRBV12-4 and TRBJ2-1; no reliable D call. This receptor was identified in a young man who had mild COVID-19 (a few samples of this study predate the infection). Cell type and time point are not known. CDR3 DNA: TGTGCCAGCAGTCCAACTACTGATGAGCAGTTCTTC. Translating gives CASSPTTDEQFF.